This T cell receptor (beta chain) was captured in a study of shared clonotypes between healthy human individuals. From germline, CDR1 is MNHNS and CDR2 SASEGT. The CDR3 covers 14 residues. Deletions cut 7 bases from V and 4 bases from J, with 15 bases between. Sequenced by immunoSEQ multiplex PCR; TCRdb stores in-frame clones only, minus some. Of a few million clones in the sample, 90% to 96% were seen once. Specimen: naive CD4+ T cells sorted from blood. The subset denotes: CD45RA+ positively selected. The clonotype was recovered from a man aged 18 to 29 in good health. The chain is built from TRBV6-1 and TRBJ2-3; the D gene is possibly TRBD2 (5 bases). This CDR3 reads CASKTSELSDTQYF. DNA of the CDR3: TGTGCCAGCAAAACTAGTGAGCTGTCAGATACGCAGTATTTT.